This entry lists 2 T cell receptor beta chains sequenced from one sample in a study of cytomegalovirus exposure and HLA in healthy donors. PCR primers comprised 60 Vbeta and 13 Jbeta primers. Assay: immunoSEQ multiplex PCR; the TCRdb copy retains only in-frame clones and omits some. The data contain just over 200,000 clones, 65% to 85% of them singletons. Sequenced material: PBMCs. The receptors here all came from a man in his fifties in good health and CMV-seronegative.

The chain combines TRBV9 with TRBJ2-4; 7 bases map to TRBD2. Germline V lookup: CDR1 SGDLS, CDR2 YYNGEE. The CDR3 runs to 16 residues. Trimming took 4 bases from V and 1 from J; bases not matched to a gene: 8. CDR3 residues: CASSPPQAGAKNIQYF. The CDR3 DNA is TGTGCCAGCAGCCCCCCTCAAGCGGGGGCCAAAAACATTCAGTACTTC.

V gene TRBV6-5 combines with J gene TRBJ1-3, with TRBD1 as a possible D gene (5 bases). CDR1 is MNHEY and CDR2 is SVGAGI in the germline V gene. V was cut by 8 bases and J by 0 bases, with 11 bases left in between. This CDR3 comprises 14 residues. CDR3 in amino acids: CASWARDSGNTIYF. Written as DNA, the CDR3 is TGTGCCAGCTGGGCCAGGGACTCTGGAAACACCATATATTTT.